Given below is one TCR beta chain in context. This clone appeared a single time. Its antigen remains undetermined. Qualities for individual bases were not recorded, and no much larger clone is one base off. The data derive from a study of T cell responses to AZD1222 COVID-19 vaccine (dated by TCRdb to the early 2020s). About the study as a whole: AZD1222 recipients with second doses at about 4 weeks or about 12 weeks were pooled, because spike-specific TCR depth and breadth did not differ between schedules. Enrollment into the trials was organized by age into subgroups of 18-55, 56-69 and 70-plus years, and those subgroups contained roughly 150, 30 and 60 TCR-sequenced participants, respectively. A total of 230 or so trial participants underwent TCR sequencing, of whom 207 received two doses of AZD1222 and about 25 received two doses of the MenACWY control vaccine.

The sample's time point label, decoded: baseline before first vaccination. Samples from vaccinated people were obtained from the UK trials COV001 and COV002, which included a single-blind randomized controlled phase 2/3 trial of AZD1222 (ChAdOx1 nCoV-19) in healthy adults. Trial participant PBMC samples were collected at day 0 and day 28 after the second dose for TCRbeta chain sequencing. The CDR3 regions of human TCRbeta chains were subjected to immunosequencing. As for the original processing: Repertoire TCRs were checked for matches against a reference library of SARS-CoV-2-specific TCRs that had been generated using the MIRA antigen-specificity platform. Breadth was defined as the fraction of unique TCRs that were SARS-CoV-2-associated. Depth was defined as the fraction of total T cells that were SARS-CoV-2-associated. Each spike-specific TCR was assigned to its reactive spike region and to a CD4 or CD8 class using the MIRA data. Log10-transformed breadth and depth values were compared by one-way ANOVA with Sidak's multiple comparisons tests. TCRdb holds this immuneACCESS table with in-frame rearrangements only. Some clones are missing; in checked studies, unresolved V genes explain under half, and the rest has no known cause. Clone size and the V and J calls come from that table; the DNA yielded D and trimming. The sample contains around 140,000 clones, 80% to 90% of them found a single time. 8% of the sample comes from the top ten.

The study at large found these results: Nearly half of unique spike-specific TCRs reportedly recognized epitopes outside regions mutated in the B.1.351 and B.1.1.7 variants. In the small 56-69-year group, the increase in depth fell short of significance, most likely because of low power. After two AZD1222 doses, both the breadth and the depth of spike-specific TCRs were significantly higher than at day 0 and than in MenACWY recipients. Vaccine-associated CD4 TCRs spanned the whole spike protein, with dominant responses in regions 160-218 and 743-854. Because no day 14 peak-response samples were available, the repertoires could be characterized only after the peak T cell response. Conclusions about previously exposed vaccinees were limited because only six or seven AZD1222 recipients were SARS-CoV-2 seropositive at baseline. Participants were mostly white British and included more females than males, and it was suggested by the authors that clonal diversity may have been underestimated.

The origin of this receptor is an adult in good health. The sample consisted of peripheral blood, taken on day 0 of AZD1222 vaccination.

The encoded CDR3 is CASSPQAGQRVGYNEQFF. The DNA is as follows: TGCGCCAGCAGTCCTCAGGCGGGACAGCGGGTAGGTTACAATGAGCAGTTCTTC. The V and J genes are TRBV10-2 and TRBJ2-1; TRBD1 could be the D gene, as 7 bases match. The CDR1 and CDR2 encoded by the germline V gene are WSHSY and SAAADI. The V and J ends are trimmed by 5 bases and 4 bases, leaving 24 bases between them. The CDR3 starts with the cysteine, ends with the phenylalanine, and has 18 residues. Only the CDR3 portion is preserved as DNA: 54 bases, with reading frame beginning at the first base.